The present TCR beta chain was sequenced within a study of cytomegalovirus exposure and HLA in healthy donors. In regard to this clone: The junction departs from germline at one end; a sequencing error may be responsible.

Per germline, CDR1 MNHEY and CDR2 SMNVEV (reference sequence). This CDR3 region has 14 residues. The PCR ran on 60 Vbeta and 13 Jbeta primers. The assay was immunoSEQ multiplex PCR, and TCRdb's table has in-frame clones only and misses some. The repertoire holds approximately 100,000 clones, with around 9.1% as singletons. The rearrangement links TRBV27 to TRBJ2-3; 8 bases line up with TRBD2. The origin of this receptor is a man aged 35 to 55 in good health and CMV-seropositive. The sample consisted of PBMCs. CDR3 protein: CASSTSGSTNTQYF. The DNA for the CDR3 is TGTGCCAGCAGTACTAGCGGTAGCACAAATACGCAGTATTTT.